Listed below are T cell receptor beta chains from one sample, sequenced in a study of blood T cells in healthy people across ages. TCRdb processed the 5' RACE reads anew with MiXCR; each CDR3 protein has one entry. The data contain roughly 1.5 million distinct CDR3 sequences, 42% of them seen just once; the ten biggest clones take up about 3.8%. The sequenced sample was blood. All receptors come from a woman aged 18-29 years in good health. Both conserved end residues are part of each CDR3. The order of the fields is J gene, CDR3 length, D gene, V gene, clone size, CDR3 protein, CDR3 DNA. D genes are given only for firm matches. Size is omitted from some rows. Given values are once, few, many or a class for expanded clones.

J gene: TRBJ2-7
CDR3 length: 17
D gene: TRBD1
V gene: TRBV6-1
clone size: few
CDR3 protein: CASSKPGTAPFTYEQYF
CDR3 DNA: TGTGCCAGCAGTAAACCCGGGACAGCACCCTTTACCTACGAGCAGTACTTC

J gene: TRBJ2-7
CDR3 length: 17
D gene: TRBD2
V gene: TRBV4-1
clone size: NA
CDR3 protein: CASSQGPVAGGYNEQYF
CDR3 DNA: TGCGCCAGCAGCCAAGGGCCCGTAGCGGGAGGATACAATGAGCAGTACTTC

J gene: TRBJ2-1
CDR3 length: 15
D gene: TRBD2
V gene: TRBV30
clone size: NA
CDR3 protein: CAWSVPGTRSYEQFF
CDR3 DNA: TGTGCCTGGAGTGTTCCCGGGACTAGGAGCTATGAGCAGTTCTTC

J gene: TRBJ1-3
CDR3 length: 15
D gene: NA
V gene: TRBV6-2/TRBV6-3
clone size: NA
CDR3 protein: CASRSTGRSGNTIYF
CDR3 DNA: TGTGCCAGCAGATCTACCGGACGCTCTGGAAACACCATATATTTT

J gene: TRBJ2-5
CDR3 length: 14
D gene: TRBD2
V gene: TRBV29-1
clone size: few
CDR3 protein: CGAGEVRVAGVQYF
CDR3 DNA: TGCGGCGCAGGGGAGGTAAGAGTAGCGGGAGTACAGTACTTC

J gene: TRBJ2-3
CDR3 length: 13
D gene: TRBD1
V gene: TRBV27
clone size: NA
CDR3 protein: CASWTGWADTQYF
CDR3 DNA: TGTGCCAGTTGGACAGGGTGGGCAGATACGCAGTATTTT

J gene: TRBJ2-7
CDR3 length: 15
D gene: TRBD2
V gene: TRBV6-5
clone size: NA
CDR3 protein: CASSPGTSTNYEQYF
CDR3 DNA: TGTGCCAGCAGTCCCGGGACTAGCACGAATTACGAGCAGTACTTC

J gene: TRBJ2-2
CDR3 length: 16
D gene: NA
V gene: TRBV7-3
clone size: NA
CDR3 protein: CASSLIPGALFGELFF
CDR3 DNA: TGTGCCAGCAGCTTAATACCGGGAGCTTTGTTCGGGGAGCTGTTTTTT

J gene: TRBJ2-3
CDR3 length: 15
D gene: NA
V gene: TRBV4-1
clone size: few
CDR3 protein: CASSHPHGRGDTQYF
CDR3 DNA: TGCGCCAGCAGCCACCCCCATGGGCGGGGAGATACGCAGTATTTT

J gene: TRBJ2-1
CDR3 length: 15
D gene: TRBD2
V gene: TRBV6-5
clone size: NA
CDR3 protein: CASSFLGLATSEQFF
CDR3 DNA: TGTGCCAGCAGTTTCCTCGGACTAGCGACCAGTGAGCAGTTCTTC

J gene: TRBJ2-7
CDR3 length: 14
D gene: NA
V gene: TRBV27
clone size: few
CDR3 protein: CASSKTLSSYEQYF
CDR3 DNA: TGTGCCAGCAGTAAAACGTTGAGCTCCTACGAGCAGTACTTC

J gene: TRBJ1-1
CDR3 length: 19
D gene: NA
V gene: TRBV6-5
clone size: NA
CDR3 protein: CASSYSYRAPTSRLSEAFF
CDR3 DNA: TGTGCCAGCAGTTACTCCTACCGGGCCCCGACGTCCCGATTATCTGAAGCTTTCTTT

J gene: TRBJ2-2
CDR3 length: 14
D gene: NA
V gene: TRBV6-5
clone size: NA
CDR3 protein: CASSYGHITGELFF
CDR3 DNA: TGTGCCAGCAGTTACGGACATATCACCGGGGAGCTGTTTTTT

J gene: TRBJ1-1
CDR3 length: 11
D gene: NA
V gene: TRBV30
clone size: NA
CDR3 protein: CAGRKNTEAFF
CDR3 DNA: TGTGCCGGGAGGAAAAACACTGAAGCTTTCTTT

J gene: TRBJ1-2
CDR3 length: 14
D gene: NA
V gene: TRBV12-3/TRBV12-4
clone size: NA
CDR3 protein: CASSFFRQNYGYTF
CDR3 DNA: TGTGCCAGCAGTTTTTTTCGCCAGAACTATGGCTACACCTTC

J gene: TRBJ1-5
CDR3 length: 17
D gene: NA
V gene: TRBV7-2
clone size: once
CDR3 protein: CASSLISAPGGNQPQHF
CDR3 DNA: TGTGCCAGCAGCTTAATTTCCGCCCCGGGGGGCAATCAGCCCCAGCATTTT

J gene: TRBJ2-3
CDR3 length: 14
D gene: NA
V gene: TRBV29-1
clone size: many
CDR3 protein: CSVDNRGSTDTQYF
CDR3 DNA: TGCAGCGTTGATAATCGGGGGAGCACAGATACGCAGTATTTT

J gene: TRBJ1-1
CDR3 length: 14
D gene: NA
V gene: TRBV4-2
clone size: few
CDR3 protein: CASFQGGGDTEAFF
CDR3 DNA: TGTGCCAGTTTCCAGGGAGGAGGCGACACTGAAGCTTTCTTT

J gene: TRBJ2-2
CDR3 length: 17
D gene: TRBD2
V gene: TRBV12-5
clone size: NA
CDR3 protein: CASGLLPGLAGPGELFF
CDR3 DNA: TGTGCTAGTGGTTTGCTCCCGGGACTAGCGGGGCCCGGGGAGCTGTTTTTT

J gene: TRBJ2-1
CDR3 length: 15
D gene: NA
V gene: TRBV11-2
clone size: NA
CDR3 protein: CASRSGVATYNEQFF
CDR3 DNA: TGTGCCAGCAGGTCCGGGGTTGCTACCTACAACGAGCAGTTCTTC

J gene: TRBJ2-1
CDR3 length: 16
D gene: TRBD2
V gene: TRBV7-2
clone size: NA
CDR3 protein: CASSSPGTSENNEQFF
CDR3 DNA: TGTGCCAGCAGCTCACCCGGGACTAGCGAAAACAATGAGCAGTTCTTC

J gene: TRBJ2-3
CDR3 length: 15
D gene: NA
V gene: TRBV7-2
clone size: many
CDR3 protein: CASSREYYSTDTQYF
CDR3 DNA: TGTGCCAGCAGCCGCGAATACTACAGCACAGATACGCAGTATTTT

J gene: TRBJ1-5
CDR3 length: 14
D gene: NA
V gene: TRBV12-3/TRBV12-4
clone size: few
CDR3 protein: CASSSDILYQPQHF
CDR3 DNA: TGTGCCAGCAGTTCTGACATCTTGTATCAGCCCCAGCATTTT

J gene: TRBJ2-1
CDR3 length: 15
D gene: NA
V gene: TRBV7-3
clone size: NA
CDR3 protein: CASSTGTGRYNEQFF
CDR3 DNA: TGTGCCAGCAGTACCGGGACGGGACGCTACAATGAGCAGTTCTTC

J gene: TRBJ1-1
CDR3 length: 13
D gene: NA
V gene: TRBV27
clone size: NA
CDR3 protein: CASRATLNTEAFF
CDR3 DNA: TGTGCCAGCAGGGCGACGCTCAACACTGAAGCTTTCTTT

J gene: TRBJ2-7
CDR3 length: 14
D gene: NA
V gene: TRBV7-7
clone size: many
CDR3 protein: CASSLGAGSYEQYF
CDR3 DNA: TGTGCCAGCAGCTTAGGGGCGGGATCCTACGAGCAGTACTTC

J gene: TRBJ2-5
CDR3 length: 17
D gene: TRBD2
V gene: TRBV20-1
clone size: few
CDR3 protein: CSASRSWGSGEKETQYF
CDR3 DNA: TGCAGTGCTAGCAGGTCATGGGGAAGCGGGGAAAAAGAGACCCAGTACTTC

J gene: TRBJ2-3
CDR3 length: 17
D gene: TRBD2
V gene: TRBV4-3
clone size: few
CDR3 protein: CASSQDPAGGPIDTQYF
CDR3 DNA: TGCGCCAGCAGCCAAGATCCGGCGGGGGGGCCGATAGATACGCAGTATTTT

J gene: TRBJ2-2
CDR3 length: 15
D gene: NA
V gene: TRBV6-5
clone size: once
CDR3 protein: CASTGRIGLSGELFF
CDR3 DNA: TGTGCCAGTACCGGACGGATTGGTTTATCCGGGGAGCTGTTTTTT

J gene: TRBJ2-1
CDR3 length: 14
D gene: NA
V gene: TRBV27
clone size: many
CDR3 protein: CASSPSRTYNEQFF
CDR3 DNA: TGTGCCAGCAGTCCCAGTAGGACCTACAATGAGCAGTTCTTC

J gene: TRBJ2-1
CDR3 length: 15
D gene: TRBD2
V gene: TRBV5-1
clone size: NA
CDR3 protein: CASSTASGAYNEQFF
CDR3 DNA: TGCGCCAGCAGCACGGCTAGCGGAGCATACAATGAGCAGTTCTTC

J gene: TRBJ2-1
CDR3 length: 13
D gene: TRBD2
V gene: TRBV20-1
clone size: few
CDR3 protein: CSARPLASNEQFF
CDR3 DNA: TGCAGTGCTAGGCCACTAGCGTCCAATGAGCAGTTCTTC

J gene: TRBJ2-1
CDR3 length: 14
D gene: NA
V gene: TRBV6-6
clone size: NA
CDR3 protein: CASSVEPQLVEQFF
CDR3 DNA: TGTGCCAGCAGTGTGGAACCCCAACTTGTTGAGCAGTTCTTC

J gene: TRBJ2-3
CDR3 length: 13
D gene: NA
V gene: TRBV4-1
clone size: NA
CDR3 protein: CASSQENPDTQYF
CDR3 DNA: TGCGCCAGCAGCCAAGAAAACCCAGATACGCAGTATTTT

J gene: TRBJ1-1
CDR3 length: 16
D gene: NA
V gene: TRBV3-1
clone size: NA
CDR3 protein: CASSQTGTDMNTEAFF
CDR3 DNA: TGTGCCAGCAGCCAAACCGGGACGGACATGAACACTGAAGCTTTCTTT

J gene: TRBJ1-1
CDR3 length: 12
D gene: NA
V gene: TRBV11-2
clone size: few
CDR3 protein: CASSSVMTEAFF
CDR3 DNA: TGTGCCAGCAGTTCAGTGATGACTGAAGCTTTCTTT

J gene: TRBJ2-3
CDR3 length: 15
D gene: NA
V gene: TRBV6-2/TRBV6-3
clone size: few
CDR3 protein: CASSSWDIEADTQYF
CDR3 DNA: TGTGCCAGCAGTTCGTGGGACATAGAAGCCGATACGCAGTATTTT

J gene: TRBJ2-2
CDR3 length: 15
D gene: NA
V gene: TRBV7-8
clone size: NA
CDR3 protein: CASSLANSQTGELFF
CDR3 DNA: TGTGCCAGCAGCTTAGCGAACAGCCAAACCGGGGAGCTGTTTTTT

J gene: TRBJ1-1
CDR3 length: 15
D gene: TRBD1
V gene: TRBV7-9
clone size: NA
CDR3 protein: CANSSRDRKNTEAFF
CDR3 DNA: TGTGCCAACAGCTCCCGGGACAGGAAGAACACTGAAGCTTTCTTT

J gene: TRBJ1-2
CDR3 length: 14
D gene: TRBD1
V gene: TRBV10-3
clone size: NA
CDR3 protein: CAISEGRQGFGYTF
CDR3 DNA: TGTGCCATCAGTGAGGGCAGACAGGGGTTTGGCTACACCTTC

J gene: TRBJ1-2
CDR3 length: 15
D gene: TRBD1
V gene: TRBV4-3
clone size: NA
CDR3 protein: CASSQDSGQGAGYTF
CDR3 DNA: TGCGCCAGCAGCCAAGATTCGGGACAGGGGGCTGGCTACACCTTC

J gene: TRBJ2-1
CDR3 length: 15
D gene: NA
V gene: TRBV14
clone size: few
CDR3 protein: CASSQGTGTYNEQFF
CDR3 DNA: TGTGCCAGCAGCCAAGGTACAGGGACGTACAATGAGCAGTTCTTC

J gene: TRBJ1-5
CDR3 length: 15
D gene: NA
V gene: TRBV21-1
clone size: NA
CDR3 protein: CANPRRRPLGQPQHF
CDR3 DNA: TGTGCCAACCCCCGTCGACGGCCCCTTGGGCAGCCCCAGCATTTT

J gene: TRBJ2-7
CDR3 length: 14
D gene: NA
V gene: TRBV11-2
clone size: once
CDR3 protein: CASSPYRDYYEQYF
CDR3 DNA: TGTGCCAGCAGCCCTTACAGGGACTACTACGAGCAGTACTTC

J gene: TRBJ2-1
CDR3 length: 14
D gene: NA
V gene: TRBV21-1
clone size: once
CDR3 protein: CASSPRAAGNEQFF
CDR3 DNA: TGTGCCAGCAGCCCCCGGGCGGCCGGCAATGAGCAGTTCTTC

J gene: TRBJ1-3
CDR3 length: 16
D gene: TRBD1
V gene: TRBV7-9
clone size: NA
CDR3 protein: CASSPRDRISGNTIYF
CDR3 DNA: TGTGCCAGCAGCCCTCGGGACAGGATCTCTGGAAACACCATATATTTT

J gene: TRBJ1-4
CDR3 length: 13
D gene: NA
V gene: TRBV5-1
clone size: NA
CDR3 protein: CASRRAHGEKLFF
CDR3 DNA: TGCGCCAGCAGGAGGGCTCATGGTGAAAAACTGTTTTTT

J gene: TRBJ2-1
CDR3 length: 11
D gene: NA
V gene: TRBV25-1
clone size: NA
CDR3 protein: CASRVNNEQFF
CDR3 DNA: TGTGCCAGCAGGGTAAACAATGAGCAGTTCTTC

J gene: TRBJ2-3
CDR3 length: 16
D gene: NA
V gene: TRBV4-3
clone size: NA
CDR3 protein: CASSQVGRGGTDTQYF
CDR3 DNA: TGCGCCAGCAGCCAAGTAGGGAGGGGGGGCACAGATACGCAGTATTTT